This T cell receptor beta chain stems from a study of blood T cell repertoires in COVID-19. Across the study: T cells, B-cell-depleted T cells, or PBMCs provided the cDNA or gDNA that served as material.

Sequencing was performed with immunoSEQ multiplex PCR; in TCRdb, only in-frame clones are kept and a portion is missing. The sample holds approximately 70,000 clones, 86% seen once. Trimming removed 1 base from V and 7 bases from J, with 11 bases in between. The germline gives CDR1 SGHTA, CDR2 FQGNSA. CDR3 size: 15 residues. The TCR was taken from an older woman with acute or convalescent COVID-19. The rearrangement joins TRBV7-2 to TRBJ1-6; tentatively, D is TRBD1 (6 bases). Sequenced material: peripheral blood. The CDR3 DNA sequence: TGTGCCAGCAGCTTAGGGGGGCAGGTAAATTCACCCCTCCACTTT. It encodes CASSLGGQVNSPLHF.